The T cell receptor beta chain under discussion was sequenced for a study of cytomegalovirus exposure and HLA in healthy donors. J was trimmed by 4 bases and V by 6 bases; bases with no gene match: 4. The CDR3 runs to 14 residues. Germline V gene lookup returns CDR1 MNHNY and CDR2 SVGAGI (reference sequence). This PCR relied on a set of 60 Vbeta primers and 13 Jbeta primers. Generated by immunoSEQ multiplex PCR, the TCRdb table keeps only in-frame clones and is missing some. The sample holds 150,000 to 200,000 clones, about 80% seen once. This rearrangement joins TRBV6-6 to TRBJ1-4; 8 bases map to TRBD1. The sequenced sample was PBMCs. The clonotype was recovered from a woman between 50 and 59 years old in good health and CMV-seronegative. CDR3 DNA sequence: TGTGCCAGCAGGAATACAGGGGGTAATGAAAAACTGTTTTTT. The encoded protein is CASRNTGGNEKLFF.